This TCR beta chain was recorded in a study of T cell responses to AZD1222 COVID-19 vaccine. Study at large: Whether given at about 4 or about 12 weeks, second doses were pooled.

Profiling relied on immunoSEQ multiplex PCR, and the TCRdb table lists in-frame clones only, not all of them. The sample carries about 130,000 clones, 93% recorded once. This clone has only one observation. Its target is not known. General study findings and limits: Regions 160-218 and 743-854 held dominance among vaccine-associated CD4 TCRs, which spanned spike. Donors in the cohort were predominantly white British and more often female, and clonal diversity was possibly underestimated.

The CDR3 runs to 13 residues. Germline V gives CDR1 KGHSH, CDR2 LQKENI. V was shortened by 1 base and J by 5 bases, with 8 bases between the two germline ends. The sequencing used peripheral blood, collected on day 0 of AZD1222 vaccination. This receptor was identified in an adult in good health. V and J are TRBV18 and TRBJ2-5; D call uncertain. DNA for the CDR3: TGTGCCAGCTCACCACAAAGCAGTGAGACCCAGTACTTC. Its protein is CASSPQSSETQYF.